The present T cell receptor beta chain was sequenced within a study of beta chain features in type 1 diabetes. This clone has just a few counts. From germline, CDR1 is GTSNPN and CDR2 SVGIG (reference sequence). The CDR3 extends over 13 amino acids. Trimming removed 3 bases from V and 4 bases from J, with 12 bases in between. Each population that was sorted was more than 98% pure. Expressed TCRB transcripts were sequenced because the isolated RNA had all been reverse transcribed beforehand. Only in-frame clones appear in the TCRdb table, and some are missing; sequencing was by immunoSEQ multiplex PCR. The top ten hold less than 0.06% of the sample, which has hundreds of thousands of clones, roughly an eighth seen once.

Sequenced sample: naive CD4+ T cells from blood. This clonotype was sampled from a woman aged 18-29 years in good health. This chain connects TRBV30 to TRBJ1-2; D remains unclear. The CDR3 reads CAWRTSGSYGYTF. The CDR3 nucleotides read TGTGCCTGGAGAACTTCCGGGAGCTATGGCTACACCTTC.